This T cell receptor beta chain emerged from a study of cytotoxic CD8 clonotypes in ibrutinib-treated CLL. Study in general: The taking of response samples occurred after a median about 13 months of treatment, with a range of 6 to 36. Per sample, productive templates averaged 255,043 and productive rearrangements averaged about 92,000.

This clone occurred once. T cells were sequenced at a targeted depth of 1 in 200,000 to 1 in 1 million. The assay was immunoSEQ multiplex PCR, and TCRdb's table has in-frame clones only and misses some. The table lists some 310,000 clones, about 80% of them singletons, with roughly 7% in the top ten. The CDR3 sequence is 15 residues long. Per the germline V gene, CDR1 is SGDLS and CDR2 is YYNGEE. The V and J ends lost 1 base and 4 bases, in that order; junction bases with no gene match: 4. The specimen comprised PBMCs, sampled before ibrutinib treatment. The clonotype originates from a human donor with chronic lymphocytic leukemia. The chain is built from TRBV9 and TRBJ2-1; 8 bases are a match to TRBD2. CDR3 region: CASSVRREVYNEQFF. The DNA for the CDR3 is TGTGCCAGCAGCGTACGGCGGGAGGTTTACAATGAGCAGTTCTTC.